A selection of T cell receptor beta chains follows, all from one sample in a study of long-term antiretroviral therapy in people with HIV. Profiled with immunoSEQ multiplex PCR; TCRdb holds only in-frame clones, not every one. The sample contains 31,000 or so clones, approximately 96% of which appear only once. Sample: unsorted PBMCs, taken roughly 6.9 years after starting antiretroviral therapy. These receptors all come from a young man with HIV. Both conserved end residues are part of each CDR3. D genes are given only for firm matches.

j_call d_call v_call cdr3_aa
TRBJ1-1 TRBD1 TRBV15 CATRDRHTEAFF
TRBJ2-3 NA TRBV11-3 CASSPDYSDTQYF
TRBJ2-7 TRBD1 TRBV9 CASSQTTGTGEQYF
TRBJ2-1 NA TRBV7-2 CASTHTLDRSNEQFF
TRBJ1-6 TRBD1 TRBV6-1 CASSEDARDSSHF
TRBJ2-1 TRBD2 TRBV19 CASSPITSGRIEQFF
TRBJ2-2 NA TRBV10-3 CAAKDAGAGTGELFF
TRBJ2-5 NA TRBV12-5 CASGLGREYQETQYF
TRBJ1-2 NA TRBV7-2 CASSPSEDYGYTF
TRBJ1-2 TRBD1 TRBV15 CATSRDKDRDLGYTF
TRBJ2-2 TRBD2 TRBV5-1 CASSLVLAGEDGELFF
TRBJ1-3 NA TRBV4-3 CASSQDWDSGNTIYF
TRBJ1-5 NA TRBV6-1 CASSPTDTQPQHF
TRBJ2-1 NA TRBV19 CASSGSLGSYNEQFF
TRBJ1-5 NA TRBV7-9 CASSLETVHQPQHF
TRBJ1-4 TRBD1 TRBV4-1 CASSQGTGLTNEKLFF
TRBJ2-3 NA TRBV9 CASSVGGASSTDTQYF
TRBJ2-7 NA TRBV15 CATSPATGGFYEQYF
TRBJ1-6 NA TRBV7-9 CASSRVGNDSPLHF
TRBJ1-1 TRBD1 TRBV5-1 CASSGDRENTEAFF
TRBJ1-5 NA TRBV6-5 CASRPVGAVGQPQHF
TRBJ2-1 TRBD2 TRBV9 CASSAEIGGDYNEQFF
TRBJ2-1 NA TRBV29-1 CSVERDTYNEQFF
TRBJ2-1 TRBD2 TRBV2 CASSDNSGSGSYNEQFF
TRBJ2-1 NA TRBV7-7 CASSLGPPNEQFF
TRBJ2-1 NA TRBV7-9 CASSSVGTRGEQFF
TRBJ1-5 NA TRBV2 CASSERQLYSNQPQHF
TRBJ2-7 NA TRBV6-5 CASSLSGGREQYF
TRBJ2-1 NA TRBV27 CASRHRTVNEQFF
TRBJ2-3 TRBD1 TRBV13 CASSIQQGASTDTQYF
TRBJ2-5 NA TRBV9 CASSVVETSPPETQYF
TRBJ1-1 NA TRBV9 CASSVVGTWDNTEAFF
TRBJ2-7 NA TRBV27 CASMTRGAGYEQYF
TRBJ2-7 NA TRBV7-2 CASSPPAVRDEQYF
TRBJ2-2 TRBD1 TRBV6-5 CASSRDRGHTGELFF
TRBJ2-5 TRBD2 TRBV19 CASSIRLLAGGLETQYF
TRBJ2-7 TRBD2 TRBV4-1 CASSQDSGGRADEQYF
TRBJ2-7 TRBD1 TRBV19 CASSRLTGSEQYF
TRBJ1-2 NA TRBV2 CASSEIKGGYTF
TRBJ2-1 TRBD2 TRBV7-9 CASSWFWTSGINEQFF
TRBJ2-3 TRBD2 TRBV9 CASSVSPSGWDTQYF
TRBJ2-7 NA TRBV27 CASSTRGWEPYYEQYF
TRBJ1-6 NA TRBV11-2 CASSPWIYNSPLHF
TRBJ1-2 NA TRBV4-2 CASSQDGAFVSTGGYTF
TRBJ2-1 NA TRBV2 CASSEKVSYNEQFF
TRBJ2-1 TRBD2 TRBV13 CASSYSLAVDYNEQFF
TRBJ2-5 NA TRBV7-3 CASSPSGGGGETQYF
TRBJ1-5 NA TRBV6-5 CASRTGTDNQPQHF